This T cell receptor (beta chain) was recovered during a study of blood T cell repertoires in COVID-19 (dated by TCRdb to about 2020). A note on the overall study: Samples covering the acute and convalescent phases of COVID-19 were provided by collaborators in the United States, Italy and Spain. The material from the prospective study consisted of cDNA or gDNA derived from T cells, B-cell-depleted T cells, or PBMCs. The dataset comprised deeply sampled blood TCRbeta repertoires from subjects exposed to, actively infected with, or recovered from COVID-19. The repertoires were released in a freely available public database meant as a resource for research on the immune response to SARS-CoV-2. Samples came from the ongoing ImmuneRACE study (first 160 participants) plus 1,254 subjects from 6 global collaborators. A de-identified subject ID, COVID-19 status, age in years and sex were almost always included in the sample metadata. Where available, HLA class I and class II types were taken from metadata supplied by the sample provider and were not determined by assay-based typing. What the work shows at the level of the full study, not this receptor alone: How much clinical and demographic metadata was included differed by source and by participant, and the metadata was provided uncurated.

In the prospective study, participants were roughly 18 to 95 years old, resided in about two dozen geographic areas of the United States, and were enrolled through a virtual design. In the prospective study, participants were assigned to cohorts based on the clinical history participants reported in a screening survey and a study questionnaire. Recovered participants in ImmuneRACE Cohort 3 were defined by two consecutive negative NP/OP PCR tests, clearance by a healthcare professional, or resolution of symptoms. Each participant in the prospective study had whole blood, serum and a nasopharyngeal or oropharyngeal swab collected by mobile phlebotomists. Additional blood draws and questionnaires over an approximately two-month period could optionally be provided by prospective study participants. Blood samples from the prospective study were shipped frozen or at room temperature prior to DNA extraction.

TCRbeta CDR3 regions were amplified from genomic DNA by means of the immunoSEQ Assay, a bias-controlled multiplex PCR. In the paper's pipeline: Nucleated cell counts per sample were estimated from amplification of reference gene primers within the assay. Sequence reads were collapsed and filtered to measure the absolute abundance of every unique TCRbeta CDR3 rearrangement. For each sample, productive Simpson clonality was calculated by taking the square root of Simpson's diversity index across productive rearrangements. What TCRdb holds here is the immuneACCESS table cut down to in-frame rearrangements. Part of the clones is not present; checked against another copy, under half of the missing clones reflect an unresolved V gene, and the others are unexplained. V and J calls and clone size are as listed in that table; D and trimming were resolved from the DNA. This sample has approximately 300,000 clones in its table, and around 92% of those were observed once. Of the sample, around 9% is held by the ten largest clones.

Worth noting for this clone: Its target antigen remains unknown. No much larger clonotype is one base removed from it; base qualities were not supplied.

V and J are trimmed by 2 bases and 1 base, and the gene matches miss 10 bases of the junction. Its CDR3 holds 18 amino acids, cysteine through phenylalanine. Of the read, only the CDR3 DNA is kept; its 54 bases are in frame from base 1. The germline V gene encodes CDR1 SEHNR and CDR2 FQNEAQ (reference sequence). The sequence is built from TRBV7-9 and TRBJ2-4; TRBD2 aligns with 8 central bases. The TCR comes from a woman aged 25 to 39 who had recovered from COVID-19. Input material: PBMCs or T cells enriched from blood (not recorded which). Here the CDR3 is given as CASSLISGSFGAKNIQYF. The DNA is as follows: TGTGCCAGCAGCTTAATAAGCGGGAGTTTCGGTGCCAAAAACATTCAGTACTTC.